The rows below give T cell receptor beta chains drawn from one sample of a study of T-cell memory formation after mild COVID-19. A single record per CDR3 protein comes from TCRdb applying MiXCR to the 5' RACE reads. The sample includes hundreds of thousands of distinct CDR3 sequences, roughly 22% of them seen just once. Sequencing used PBMCs or a T cell subset sorted from them (not recorded which). These receptors were taken from an adult woman who had mild COVID-19 (a few samples of this study predate the infection). Cell type and time point are not known. Both conserved end residues are trimmed from each CDR3. Rows give clone size only sometimes, using once, few, many, or a class for an expanded clone.

v_call	j_call	clone_size	cdr3_aa
TRBV4-2	TRBJ2-5	many	ASSQTSGGNQETQY
TRBV6-4	TRBJ2-1	NA	ASSISPGGHKF
TRBV3-1	TRBJ2-2	many	ASSQGNTGELF
TRBV6-6	TRBJ2-2	few	ASSYPRSGVNTGELF
TRBV10-3	TRBJ2-5	NA	AISAGRQETQY
TRBV7-7	TRBJ2-1	NA	ASSPLAGGHNEQF
TRBV7-9	TRBJ2-1	few	ASSPRRSSGGNEQF
TRBV5-1	TRBJ2-5	NA	ASSTRDTLWETQY
TRBV30	TRBJ2-7	few	AWKGLPSGEQY
TRBV7-2	TRBJ2-6	NA	ASSLKSPGANVLT
TRBV24-1	TRBJ1-5	many	ATSDFAGNQPQH
TRBV2	TRBJ2-3	NA	ASTRAGAAGDTQY
TRBV5-1	TRBJ1-1	once	ASRFGTGSNTEAF
TRBV12-3/TRBV12-4	TRBJ2-7	few	ASSFGGGGYEQY
TRBV6-6	TRBJ2-7	few	ASTLGLSNEQY
TRBV4-2	TRBJ2-1	few	ASSRGTAGALRNEQF
TRBV18	TRBJ2-7	NA	ASSPDGSYEQY
TRBV7-9	TRBJ2-2	few	ASSLTTTSGGTGELF
TRBV12-3/TRBV12-4	TRBJ2-1	few	ASSLRVEQF
TRBV2	TRBJ2-1	NA	ASRDRKTLGWHEQF
TRBV30	TRBJ1-2	few	ALEGIIYGYT
TRBV18	TRBJ1-1	NA	ASSLKQGAEAF
TRBV4-1	TRBJ2-7	NA	ASSLDQGLSQQY
TRBV5-4	TRBJ1-3	many	ASTLQTGTGPTGNTIY
TRBV10-3	TRBJ2-2	NA	AISESIAGPGGELF
TRBV12-3/TRBV12-4	TRBJ2-7	few	ASSSDGPNAGQSSYEQY
TRBV12-3/TRBV12-4	TRBJ1-6	NA	ASSLKSTGSPLH
TRBV12-3/TRBV12-4	TRBJ2-2	NA	ASSLQSGGYGELF
TRBV3-1	TRBJ2-7	many	ASSQGLAGPYEQY
TRBV12-3/TRBV12-4	TRBJ2-1	many	ASSSGLAEYNEQF
TRBV27	TRBJ2-3	NA	ASSLAWTNRLDTQY
TRBV5-1	TRBJ2-2	few	ASSLEPANTGELF
TRBV4-3	TRBJ2-7	NA	ASSQERGRTTYEQY
TRBV6-2/TRBV6-3	TRBJ2-6	NA	ASSLLAGVPGANVLT
TRBV7-3	TRBJ1-2	NA	ASSSGLPANYGYT
TRBV7-8	TRBJ2-7	few	ASRPTRDPDRREQY
TRBV20-1	TRBJ2-7	NA	SANYPFDYEQY
TRBV12-3/TRBV12-4	TRBJ2-3	NA	ASSSSARATQY
TRBV5-4	TRBJ2-1	few	ASSLSSRISYNEQF